The 31 T cell receptor beta chains in this list originate from one sample, sequenced in a study of early T cells in non-severe SARS-CoV-2 infection. TCRdb called the 5' RACE reads again in MiXCR, with one record for every CDR3 protein. The sample lists 37,000 or so distinct CDR3 sequences, roughly 6.3% occurring once. Sequenced: whole blood. The receptor source for this set is an adult who was a healthcare worker with PCR-confirmed SARS-CoV-2 infection or an uninfected control (not recorded which).

This clonotype was recorded at least ten times. Written as DNA, the CDR3 is TGTGCCAGCTCTAGCGGGTCTAATGAGCAGTTCTTC. It is translated as CASSSGSNEQFF. The chain combines TRBV6-6 with TRBJ2-1; 8 bases align to TRBD2. This CDR3 has 12 residues. CDR1 MNHNY and CDR2 SVGAGI come from the germline V gene (reference sequence). V was pared by 8 bases and J by 7 bases, with 4 bases of the junction left unmatched.

By its share, this clonotype is medium-sized. This chain uses TRBV2 with TRBJ2-6; D uncertain. Germline V gene sequence: CDR1 SNHLY, CDR2 FYNNEI. The length of the CDR3 is 12 residues. Trimming shortened V by 11 bases and J by 5 bases, and 10 bases separated the two germline ends. CDR3 residues: CAGRDRANVLTF. For the CDR3, the DNA is TGTGCCGGAAGAGACCGGGCCAACGTCCTGACTTTC. Using reference TRBV2 and TRBJ2-6 for the parts outside the CDR3, the full variable domain is EPEVTQTPSHQVTQMGQEVILRCVPISNHLYFYWYRQILGQKVEFLVSFYNNEISEKSEIFDDQFSVERPDGSNFTLKIRSTKLEDSAMYFCAGRDRANVLTFGAGSRLTVL.

This clonotype was recorded many times. The rearrangement links TRBV7-2 to TRBJ2-3; weak D call: TRBD2 (6 bases). There are 16 residues in the CDR3. Trimming shortened V by 2 bases and J by 4 bases, and 16 bases separated the two germline ends. In germline, CDR1 is SGHTA, CDR2 FQGNSA. This chain's CDR3 is CASSLLGVGGADTQYF. CDR3 bases: TGTGCCAGCAGCTTATTGGGGGTAGGCGGGGCAGATACGCAGTATTTT.

V is TRBV12-3 or TRBV12-4 and J is TRBJ2-1; 11 bases agree with TRBD2. The CDR3 runs to 14 residues. V gave up 8 bases and J gave up 9 bases; unmatched junction bases: 9. The CDR3 DNA reads as TGTGCCAGCCTAACTAGCGGGAGCAAAAGTGAGCAGTTCTTC. It specifies CASLTSGSKSEQFF.

This clonotype occurred many times. V usage is TRBV7-8 and J usage is TRBJ1-6; TRBD1 might be the D (6 bases). This CDR3 has 14 residues. Looked up from germline, CDR1 is SGHVS and CDR2 is FQNEAQ. V was pared by 6 bases and J by 7 bases, with 13 bases between. The CDR3, as DNA: TGTGCCAGCAGACAGGGACGGTTAAATTCACCCCTCCACTTT. It yields the protein CASRQGRLNSPLHF.

This clonotype was observed a handful of times. This chain links TRBV19 with TRBJ1-5; D not certain. There are 17 residues in the CDR3. V lost 7 bases and J 0 bases, leaving 19 bases between the germline ends. CDR1 is LNHDA and CDR2 is SQIVND in the germline V gene (reference sequence). CDR3 amino acids: CASTPTLRGYSNQPQHF. Here the CDR3 DNA reads TGTGCCAGTACCCCCACTCTCCGGGGTTATAGCAATCAGCCCCAGCATTTT.

This clonotype was seen only a few times. The chain employs TRBV21-1 and TRBJ2-7; TRBD1 is taken as the D call from the table, unchecked against the DNA. TRBV21-1 is a recognized pseudogene. The length of the CDR3 is 15 residues. Here the CDR3 DNA reads TGTGCCAGCAGCACTCCGAGGACAGGGCGGTACGAGCAGTACTTC. Its translation is CASSTPRTGRYEQYF.

This clonotype was observed many times. The chain uses TRBV20-1 and TRBJ2-1; TRBD2 might be the D (7 bases). The CDR3 contains 15 residues. Trimming took off 6 bases at V and 6 bases at J, with 21 bases between the two ends. The V gene's germline CDR1 is DFQATT and CDR2 SNEGSKA (reference sequence). This chain's CDR3 is CSARPAGAIFNEQFF. The CDR3, as DNA: TGCAGTGCCCGGCCCGCGGGGGCTATCTTCAATGAGCAGTTCTTC.

The J gene is TRBJ2-7, the V gene TRBV7-6, with TRBD2 matching over 9 bases. Germline V gives CDR1 SGHVS, CDR2 FNYEAQ. The CDR3 extends over 15 amino acids. The V segment lost 5 bases and the J segment 7 bases; nucleotides outside the gene matches: 12. The CDR3, as DNA: TGTGCCAGCAGCGCCGCTAGCGGGAATATGTATGAGCAGTACTTC. Its translation is CASSAASGNMYEQYF. Variable domain in full (rest from reference TRBV7-6 and TRBJ2-7): GAGVSQSPRYKVTKRGQDVALRCDPISGHVSLYWYRQALGQGPEFLTYFNYEAQQDKSGLPNDRFSAERPEGSISTLTIQRTEQRDSAMYRCASSAASGNMYEQYFGPGTRLTVT.

This clonotype has ten or more counts. This chain joins TRBV27 and TRBJ2-1; the match to TRBD2 covers 8 bases. The V segment lost 6 bases and the J segment 9 bases; nucleotides outside the gene matches: 13. Per the germline V gene, CDR1 is MNHEY and CDR2 is SMNVEV (reference sequence). The CDR3 extends over 15 amino acids. In DNA, the CDR3 is TGTGCCAGCAGGGGGACTAGAACGGAATTTGGTGAGCAGTTCTTC. This sequence encodes CASRGTRTEFGEQFF.

At least ten counts were recorded for this clonotype. The gene calls are TRBV5-1 and TRBJ2-7; TRBD2 is a possible D gene (6 bases). This CDR3 spans 15 amino acids. The V and J ends lost 3 bases and 2 bases respectively, with 15 bases between them. Germline CDR1 is SGHRS and CDR2 is YFSETQ. CDR3 sequence (DNA): TGCGCCAGCAGCTATGTCCACGGGACTCCCTACGAGCAGTACTTC. As protein: CASSYVHGTPYEQYF.

This clonotype occurred many times. The chain uses TRBV5-4 and TRBJ2-1; the match to TRBD2 covers 7 bases. The CDR3 is 13 residues long. The germline CDR1 and CDR2 sequences are SGHNT and YYREEE (reference sequence). V trimming: 1 base; J trimming: 10 bases; junction bases outside the gene matches: 5. The CDR3 is CASSLWEGREQFF. The DNA for the CDR3 is TGTGCCAGCAGCTTGTGGGAGGGCCGCGAGCAGTTCTTC.

This sequence joins TRBV20-1 and TRBJ2-3; D gene ambiguous. The V gene's germline CDR1 is DFQATT and CDR2 SNEGSKA (reference sequence). The CDR3 spans 14 residues. Between the trimmed V and J ends, which lost 1 base and 4 bases, there was a span of 12 bases. The CDR3 coding sequence is TGCAGTGCTAGAGGAGGTAGTACGCCAGATACGCAGTATTTT. This codes for CSARGGSTPDTQYF.

This clonotype has just a few counts. The chain joins TRBV28 to TRBJ1-6; D remains ambiguous. This CDR3 has 12 residues. Trimming removed 3 bases from V and 6 bases from J, with 3 bases in between. CDR1 is MDHEN, CDR2 SYDVKM, per germline. The CDR3 spells CASSFANSPLHF. In DNA, the CDR3 is TGTGCCAGCAGTTTTGCTAATTCACCCCTCCACTTT.

This clonotype was recorded at least ten times. V usage is TRBV7-2 and J usage is TRBJ2-2; D gene uncertain. V was cut by 1 base and J by 6 bases, with 12 bases left in between. Germline V gene data show CDR1 as SGHTA and CDR2 as FQGNSA. The CDR3 totals 15 residues. CDR3: CASSLGSPRAGELFF. As DNA, the CDR3 is TGTGCCAGCAGCTTAGGATCTCCCCGGGCCGGGGAGCTGTTTTTT.

This clonotype appeared many times. This chain links TRBV11-2 with TRBJ2-5; TRBD1 aligns across 11 bases. V lost 1 base, J lost 5 bases, and 6 bases stayed unmatched. The germline V gene encodes CDR1 SGHAT and CDR2 FQNNGV. The CDR3 runs to 16 residues. The CDR3 DNA reads as TGTGCCAGCAGCTTAGTCGGACAGGGGGCCAGGGAGACCCAGTACTTC. Residues: CASSLVGQGARETQYF.

This clonotype was seen more than once but under ten times. The genes are TRBV2 and TRBJ1-1, with a weak D call TRBD1 (6 bases). CDR1 is SNHLY and CDR2 is FYNNEI in the germline V gene. V lost 2 bases and J lost 11, with 12 bases in between. This CDR3 comprises 12 residues. CDR3 DNA sequence: TGTGCCAGCAGTGAAACGAACAGGGCGGCTTTCTTT. This gives the protein CASSETNRAAFF.

The chain joins TRBV2 to TRBJ2-5; D is unresolved. V was shortened by 8 bases and J by 4 bases, with 11 bases between the two germline ends. Germline-derived CDR1 and CDR2 are SNHLY and FYNNEI. This CDR3 is 12 amino acids long. CDR3 DNA sequence: TGTGCCAGCGGAGCGCGGCCAGAGACCCAGTACTTC. Its protein is CASGARPETQYF.

The chain recombines TRBV20-1 with TRBJ1-3; 8 nucleotides align to TRBD1. The CDR3 spans 12 residues. Germline-derived CDR1 and CDR2 are DFQATT and SNEGSKA (reference sequence). Trimming cost V 6 bases and J 8 bases; bases outside gene matches: 6. The CDR3 DNA reads as TGCAGTGCCTGGACAGGGCTTGACACCATATATTTT. Its protein product is CSAWTGLDTIYF.

Ten or more counts support this clonotype. This rearrangement joins TRBV7-9 to TRBJ2-5; D is ambiguous. V lost 5 bases and J lost 0, with 19 bases in between. There are 17 residues in the CDR3. Looked up from germline, CDR1 is SEHNR and CDR2 is FQNEAQ (reference sequence). The CDR3, as DNA: TGTGCCAGCAGCATCCCACCGGGTCCCAGACACCAAGAGACCCAGTACTTC. Protein: CASSIPPGPRHQETQYF.

This clonotype was detected a few times. The chain carries TRBV2 and TRBJ2-3, with unresolved D. The CDR3 runs to 11 residues. The ends were cut back, 8 bases at V and 2 bases at J, with 5 bases in the middle. Germline V CDR1 and CDR2: SNHLY, FYNNEI. In nucleotides, the CDR3 is TGTGCCAGCGCCAACACAGATACGCAGTATTTT. Amino acid sequence: CASANTDTQYF.

The J gene is TRBJ1-3, the V gene TRBV10-3; TRBD1 agrees at 7 bases. CDR3 size: 13 residues. CDR1 is ENHRY, CDR2 SYGVKD, per germline. Losses at the gene ends were 6 bases for V and 10 bases for J; bases not matched to a gene: 9. The CDR3 sequence is CAIRVTGDETIYF. DNA of the CDR3: TGTGCCATCAGGGTTACAGGGGACGAGACCATATATTTT.

This clonotype was picked up many times. The J gene is TRBJ2-5, the V gene TRBV6-6; D gene uncertain. Per the germline V gene, CDR1 is MNHNY and CDR2 is SVGAGI (reference sequence). The CDR3 totals 13 residues. The ends were cut back, 10 bases at V and 5 bases at J, with 17 bases in the middle. The CDR3 DNA reads TGTGCCACCAACTCCGGCCCAAGGGAGACCCAGTACTTC. It specifies CATNSGPRETQYF.

The sample holds many counts of this clonotype. The chain couples TRBV19 to TRBJ2-7; 8 nucleotides line up with TRBD2. CDR1 is LNHDA and CDR2 is SQIVND in the germline V gene (reference sequence). The V gene end was trimmed by 8 bases and the J gene end by 6 bases; junction bases not matched to a gene: 9. This CDR3 region has 13 residues. In DNA, the CDR3 is TGTGCCAGTTGTGAGCGGGAGTTTATCGAGCAGTACTTC. It encodes CASCEREFIEQYF.

This clonotype has a handful of counts. The chain is built from TRBV11-2 and TRBJ2-7; D perhaps matches TRBD1 (8 bases). Germline CDR1 and CDR2: SGHAT and FQNNGV. Between the trimmed V and J ends, which lost 5 bases and 3 bases, there was a span of 17 bases. The CDR3 extends over 15 amino acids. This chain's CDR3 is CASSRTTGGDYEQYF. Here the CDR3 DNA reads TGTGCCAGCAGCCGGACCACAGGGGGGGACTACGAGCAGTACTTC.

This clonotype showed up many times. This rearrangement joins TRBV12-3 or TRBV12-4 to TRBJ1-2, with 7 bases that match TRBD1. J was trimmed by 10 bases and V by 5 bases; bases with no gene match: 4. This CDR3 comprises 11 residues. CDR3 loop: CASSPGGYYTF. CDR3 bases: TGTGCCAGCAGTCCAGGGGGATACTACACCTTC.

The chain recombines TRBV29-1 with TRBJ2-7; 8 bases match TRBD2. Unmatched junction bases numbered 3, after V lost 6 bases and J lost 2 bases. Germline V gene lookup returns CDR1 SQVTM and CDR2 ANQGSEA. The CDR3 has 12 amino acids. CDR3 in DNA: TGCAGCGTAATAGCGGGAACCTACGAGCAGTACTTC. It yields the protein CSVIAGTYEQYF.

This clonotype was seen repeatedly, ten times or more. This CDR3 reads CASSLWDRVYNEQFF. CDR3 nucleotide sequence: TGTGCCAGCAGCTTGTGGGACAGGGTCTACAATGAGCAGTTCTTC. The genes are TRBV5-5 and TRBJ2-1, with 9 bases aligning to TRBD1. Looked up from germline, CDR1 is SGHKS and CDR2 is YYEKEE (reference sequence). Trimming removed 1 base from V and 3 bases from J; junction bases left unmatched: 2. This CDR3 has 15 residues.

This clonotype has at least ten counts. In DNA, the CDR3 is TGTGCCAGCAGCTTAAGGGTAGTCCGCGGGGAGCTGTTTTTT. This encodes CASSLRVVRGELFF. V is TRBV11-2 and J is TRBJ2-2; D gene unclear. CDR1 and CDR2 from the germline V gene are SGHAT and FQNNGV. The V end was cut by 2 bases, the J end by 7 bases, with 11 bases between. The CDR3 is made up of 14 amino acids.

Within the sample, this clonotype is medium-sized. The chain is built from TRBV28 and TRBJ2-7; D may be TRBD2 (5 bases). V shed 6 bases and J shed 6 bases, with 18 bases lying between them. There are 14 residues in the CDR3. Germline V lookup: CDR1 MDHEN, CDR2 SYDVKM. The CDR3 loop reads CASSLGSFRVEQYF. The CDR3 DNA is TGTGCCAGCAGCTTGGGGAGTTTCCGAGTCGAGCAGTACTTC.

This clonotype came up many times. This chain connects TRBV5-6 to TRBJ1-6; D gene uncertain. The CDR3 length is 17 residues. Deletions cut 0 bases from V and 5 bases from J, with 15 bases between. Germline V gene sequence: CDR1 SGHDT, CDR2 YYEEEE. CDR3 amino acids: CASSLGGPLANNSPLHF. The CDR3 DNA sequence: TGTGCCAGCAGCTTGGGGGGTCCCTTGGCGAATAATTCACCCCTCCACTTT.